These T cell receptor beta chains were read from a single sample in a study of early T cells in non-severe SARS-CoV-2 infection. TCRdb ran MiXCR on the 5' RACE reads and lists one entry per CDR3 protein. The table lists tens of thousands of distinct CDR3 sequences, 10% to 15% of them singletons. Sequencing was carried out using whole blood. The receptors were sampled from an adult who was a healthcare worker with PCR-confirmed SARS-CoV-2 infection or an uninfected control (not recorded which). CDR3s include the opening cysteine and the closing phenylalanine or tryptophan. D genes are given only for firm matches. Only some rows state a clone size, as once, few, many or a class for expanded clones.

CDR3 length	D gene	V gene	clone size	J gene	CDR3 protein	CDR3 DNA
13	NA	TRBV7-2	NA	TRBJ1-1	CASSTGMGQRAFF	TGTGCCAGCAGCACAGGGATGGGCCAGCGGGCTTTCTTT
16	TRBD1	TRBV7-9	many	TRBJ2-1	CASRAGTGSSYNEQFF	TGTGCCAGTCGTGCTGGGACAGGCAGCTCCTACAATGAGCAGTTCTTC
16	NA	TRBV30	many	TRBJ2-3	CAWTPTRTSSTDTQYF	TGTGCCTGGACCCCGACTCGAACTTCTAGCACAGATACGCAGTATTTT
13	NA	TRBV20-1	NA	TRBJ1-1	CSARPNGRTEAFF	TGCAGTGCTCGCCCCAACGGGAGGACTGAAGCTTTCTTT
13	NA	TRBV7-9	few	TRBJ2-7	CASSLAPAYEQYF	TGTGCCAGCAGCTTGGCCCCCGCCTACGAGCAGTACTTC
14	TRBD1	TRBV29-1	few	TRBJ1-1	CSVEGDRGRTEAFF	TGCAGCGTTGAAGGGGACAGGGGGCGCACTGAAGCTTTCTTT
14	NA	TRBV10-3	many	TRBJ2-5	CAIRNDGARETQYF	TGTGCCATCAGAAACGACGGGGCCCGAGAGACCCAGTACTTC
14	TRBD1	TRBV28	NA	TRBJ2-1	CASSLTGTANEQFF	TGTGCCAGCAGTTTAACTGGGACAGCCAATGAGCAGTTCTTC
13	TRBD1	TRBV28	many	TRBJ1-1	CASSRPGTGSAFF	TGTGCCAGCAGTCGTCCCGGGACAGGGTCGGCTTTCTTT
14	NA	TRBV7-2	many	TRBJ2-2	CASSLYRAAGELFF	TGTGCCAGCAGCTTATATAGAGCGGCCGGGGAGCTGTTTTTT